This T cell receptor (beta chain) was captured in a study of OX40 agonist ivuxolimab in advanced cancers. Profiled with immunoSEQ multiplex PCR; TCRdb holds only in-frame clones, not every one. In the table there are fewer than 100,000 clones, approximately 82% of which are singletons. The CDR3 totals 15 residues. Trimming took 1 base from V and 5 from J, leaving 15 bases between them. Germline assignment: CDR1 SGHRS and CDR2 YFSETQ. This specimen consisted of CD4+ or CD8+ T cells sorted from blood, obtained in a trial of the OX40 agonist ivuxolimab. The chain is built from TRBV5-1 and TRBJ1-1; no definite D call. The receptor was isolated from an adult with an advanced solid tumor such as melanoma, head and neck, liver or kidney cancer. CDR3 sequence: CASSLQLTPGTEAFF. The CDR3 region has the DNA TGCGCCAGCAGCTTGCAACTAACACCGGGAACTGAAGCTTTCTTT.